Listed below are T cell receptor beta chains from one sample, sequenced in a study of shared clonotypes between healthy human individuals. Clones were read by immunoSEQ multiplex PCR, and TCRdb kept only the in-frame ones, dropping some. The sample lists 550,000 to 600,000 clones; more than 95% were seen once. Sequencing input: naive CD8+ T cells sorted from blood. Every receptor here comes from a man in his thirties or forties in good health. Both conserved end residues are part of each CDR3. The D gene is left open where the match is weak. A row's size may be missing; if present it is once, few, many or a size class.

cdr3_nt cdr3_aa j_call clone_size v_call d_call
TGTGCCAGCAGTTACCGTGACAGGGATTACGAGCAGTACTTC CASSYRDRDYEQYF TRBJ2-7 - TRBV6-6 TRBD1
TGTGCCAGCAGCTTGGGACTGGGGACCGGGGAGCTGTTTTTT CASSLGLGTGELFF TRBJ2-2 - TRBV5-6 -
TGTGCCAGCAGTTACTCCACTAGCGGGATTGGCAATGAGCAGTTCTTC CASSYSTSGIGNEQFF TRBJ2-1 - TRBV6-6 TRBD2
TGTGCCAGCAGCGGAGTACTAGCGAACACAGATACGCAGTATTTT CASSGVLANTDTQYF TRBJ2-3 - TRBV25-1 TRBD2
TGTGCCTGGAGTGCTCCGACTAGCGGGATGTACGAGCAGTACTTC CAWSAPTSGMYEQYF TRBJ2-7 - TRBV30 TRBD2
TGTGCCAGCAGCTTAGATAGGGGGCCCACCGGGGAGCTGTTTTTT CASSLDRGPTGELFF TRBJ2-2 - TRBV7-9 TRBD1
TGTGCCAGCTGCCCCCGGGGTTCCTACGAGCAGTACTTC CASCPRGSYEQYF TRBJ2-7 - TRBV27 -
TGTGCCAGCAGTTTATCGGGGGGAGTCTACAATGAGCAGTTCTTC CASSLSGGVYNEQFF TRBJ2-1 - TRBV27 -
TGTGCCAGCACCCTAGTGGGGGTCTATGGCTACACCTTC CASTLVGVYGYTF TRBJ1-2 - TRBV6-6 -
TGTGCCAGCAGGTCACAGGGGGCTGAGCAGTTCTTC CASRSQGAEQFF TRBJ2-1 - TRBV2 TRBD1
TGCGCCAGCAGCCCCCCTAGGACAGGGTCGAACACCGGGGAGCTGTTTTTT CASSPPRTGSNTGELFF TRBJ2-2 - TRBV5-1 TRBD1
TGTGCCAGCAGTGGGGAGGGTAGTAACACCGGGGAGCTGTTTTTT CASSGEGSNTGELFF TRBJ2-2 - TRBV2 TRBD2
TGTGCCAGCAGCTCTTATCAAGCGGGAGTCAATGAGCAGTTCTTC CASSSYQAGVNEQFF TRBJ2-1 - TRBV7-9 TRBD2
TGTGCCAGCAGCTCCGACCGAATACGAGCAGACTTC CASSSDRIRADF TRBJ2-7 - TRBV7-9 -
TGTGCCAGCTCACCACCGGGAGGCCCCCGTGGGACTGAAGCTTTCTTT CASSPPGGPRGTEAFF TRBJ1-1 - TRBV18 -
TGCGCCAGCAGCCAAGAGGACAATTCAGAGGGGAATCAGCCCCAGCATTTT CASSQEDNSEGNQPQHF TRBJ1-5 - TRBV4-1 -
TGTGCCAGCAGCCTTAGACAGGTTGACGAGCAGTTCTTC CASSLRQVDEQFF TRBJ2-1 once TRBV7-7 -
TGTGCCAGCAGTTTATTAGCTAGCGGGAGTGTAGCGAACACCGGGGAGCTGTTTTTT CASSLLASGSVANTGELFF TRBJ2-2 - TRBV27 TRBD2
TGTGCCAGCACTTCCCCCAATACGCAGTATTTT CASTSPNTQYF TRBJ2-3 - TRBV7-2 -
TGCGCCAGCAGCACGGATAGCGGACTGAGCACAGATACGCAGTATTTT CASSTDSGLSTDTQYF TRBJ2-3 - TRBV4-1 -
TGTGCCAGCAGCCAACTACCTAATGAGCAGTTCTTC CASSQLPNEQFF TRBJ2-1 once TRBV7-9 -
TGCGCCAGCAGCCAAGACTCGAAGGCATTCTCCTACGAGCAGTACTTC CASSQDSKAFSYEQYF TRBJ2-7 once TRBV4-3 -
TGTGCCAGCAGTATTCAGGGGGCGGAGGAGCAGTACTTC CASSIQGAEEQYF TRBJ2-7 - TRBV5-4 TRBD1
TGCGCCAGCAGCTTGGACAGGGGAAGGCAAGAGACCCAGTACTTC CASSLDRGRQETQYF TRBJ2-5 - TRBV5-1 TRBD1
TGTGCCAGCAGACCGGGGACAGGGGAAGAGCAGTACTTC CASRPGTGEEQYF TRBJ2-7 - TRBV7-2 TRBD1
TGTGCCAGCAGCTCCACCGGGACAGGGCGTGATGAGCAGTTCTTC CASSSTGTGRDEQFF TRBJ2-1 - TRBV7-9 TRBD1
TGTGCCAGTAGCGTAGTGACCGCAGATACGCAGTATTTT CASSVVTADTQYF TRBJ2-3 - TRBV19 -
TGTGCCAGTAGCCCAGGGACAAACACTGAAGCTTTCTTT CASSPGTNTEAFF TRBJ1-1 - TRBV19 -
TGTGCCAGCAGCTCAGACCCAACTAGCGGCGAGCAGTACTTC CASSSDPTSGEQYF TRBJ2-7 - TRBV11-2 TRBD2
TGCAGCGTTGACATAAGCCAGGGCTCCTACAATGAGCAGTTCTTC CSVDISQGSYNEQFF TRBJ2-1 - TRBV29-1 -
TGTGCCAGCAGTTACGACAGGGGGCTATACAACTTGGGCTACGAGCAGTACTTC CASSYDRGLYNLGYEQYF TRBJ2-7 - TRBV5-6 TRBD1
TGTGCCAGCAGCTTAGGTCAGGACGTTAGGACAGATACGCAGTATTTT CASSLGQDVRTDTQYF TRBJ2-3 - TRBV7-9 -
TGTGCCATCACCCGACAGGGGGCTGAGTACGAGCAGTACTTC CAITRQGAEYEQYF TRBJ2-7 - TRBV10-3 TRBD1
TGTGCCAGCAGGTCTAACGAACTAGCGGGAGGCCCCTACGAGCAGTACTTC CASRSNELAGGPYEQYF TRBJ2-7 - TRBV28 TRBD2
TGTGCCAGCAGCGTAGAGTTGAACACTGAAGCTTTCTTT CASSVELNTEAFF TRBJ1-1 - TRBV9 -
TGTGCCAGCAGTTTAGCCCCGGGACTAGCGGGAGCGGGGATCTACGAGCAGTACTTC CASSLAPGLAGAGIYEQYF TRBJ2-7 - TRBV28 TRBD2
TGTGGAGCGGCGGGGGTAAGAACTGAAGCTTTCTTT CGAAGVRTEAFF TRBJ1-1 - TRBV6-1 -
TGTGCCAGCAGTGAAGCGGGAGGGACGACAGATACGCAGTATTTT CASSEAGGTTDTQYF TRBJ2-3 - TRBV6-1 TRBD2
TGTGCCAGCAGCTTGGCCGGACTCTCCTACGAGCAGTACTTC CASSLAGLSYEQYF TRBJ2-7 - TRBV7-9 -
TGCGCCAGCAGCCCCGTACCACCTAGCGGAGCTCTCGTGGAGCTGTTTTTT CASSPVPPSGALVELFF TRBJ2-2 - TRBV4-1 TRBD2
TGTGCCAGCAGCCCTCCCCCGATCGGAGAGACCCAGTACTTC CASSPPPIGETQYF TRBJ2-5 once TRBV7-9 -
TGTGCCAGCAGCCATAGTCGGGACAGGGGAGAGGGAAACTATGGCTACACCTTC CASSHSRDRGEGNYGYTF TRBJ1-2 few TRBV7-9 TRBD1
TGTGCCAGCAGCTTAGCGGACGTAGCGGGAGAGGCAGATACGCAGTATTTT CASSLADVAGEADTQYF TRBJ2-3 - TRBV7-6 TRBD2
TGTGCCAGCGGCGGAGTTAACACAGATACGCAGTATTTT CASGGVNTDTQYF TRBJ2-3 - TRBV2 -
TGTGCCAGCTCACCACCTGACAGTAATGAGCAGTTCTTC CASSPPDSNEQFF TRBJ2-1 few TRBV18 -
TGTGCCAGCAGTTATGCCAGGGGAGAGGGTGAGCAGTTCTTC CASSYARGEGEQFF TRBJ2-1 - TRBV6-5 -
TGTGCCAGCAGCTCCGGGACCCTTACCCAGCATTTT CASSSGTLTQHF TRBJ1-5 - TRBV7-9 -
TGTGCCAGCAGCGTAGCGGGGGAGGGTGAGGAGGAGACCCAGTACTTC CASSVAGEGEEETQYF TRBJ2-5 once TRBV7-9 TRBD2
TGTGCCAGCAGTTATAAACGGTGGTTAGGGAACGAGCAGTACTTC CASSYKRWLGNEQYF TRBJ2-7 - TRBV6-5 -
TGTGCCAGCAGCCAAGAAGGATTAACAGATACGCAGTATTTT CASSQEGLTDTQYF TRBJ2-3 - TRBV14 -
TGTGCCAGCAGCTCCGCGGGGGATTTGGTAGGCGAGCAGTACTTC CASSSAGDLVGEQYF TRBJ2-7 - TRBV7-8 TRBD2
TGTGCCAGCAGCGCAACATGGGCTGGTCGGGAGCAGTTCTTC CASSATWAGREQFF TRBJ2-1 - TRBV27 -
TGCAGCGTTGAGGGCCAGGGGACGGGGACCTACGAGCAGTACTTC CSVEGQGTGTYEQYF TRBJ2-7 - TRBV29-1 -
TGCGCCAGCAGCCAAGATCACGGGCGGGGACAGCTAAACTATGGCTACACCTTC CASSQDHGRGQLNYGYTF TRBJ1-2 - TRBV4-1 TRBD1
TGCGCCAGCAGCCAAGGCCCCAACAGGGGAGACACCATATATTTT CASSQGPNRGDTIYF TRBJ1-3 once TRBV4-1 TRBD1